These 15 T cell receptor beta chains share one sample of origin, sequenced in a study of T cells in women clearing cervical HPV infection. The repertoire was sequenced with immunoSEQ multiplex PCR; TCRdb's copy has only in-frame clones and lacks some. The table for this sample gives over 10,000 clones. Sample: blood buffy coat. The receptors originated from a woman aged 18 to 75 with a cervical HPV16 infection that either progressed to CIN3+ or cleared (not recorded which).

Regarding this clone: The read gets to within 3 residues of the CDR3 end, and the germline J gene fills in the rest. The chain uses TRBV20-1 and TRBJ2-6; 8 nucleotides match TRBD1. Germline trimming cut 3 bases from V and 0 bases from J; bases unmatched to any gene: 10. This CDR3 is built from 18 residues. Germline V gives CDR1 DFQATT, CDR2 SNEGSKA (reference sequence). The CDR3 spells CSASSRDRLISGANVLTF. The sequenced part of the CDR3 DNA is TGCAGTGCTAGTTCGCGGGACAGGTTAATCTCTGGGGCCAACGTC.

Comments on this clone: The read ends 3 residues shy of where the CDR3 ends; the end is completed using the germline J gene. V gene TRBV7-2 combines with J gene TRBJ2-1; 10 nucleotides agree with TRBD1. The CDR3 has 15 residues. Germline V gene lookup returns CDR1 SGHTA and CDR2 FQGNSA. Germline trimming cut 3 bases from V and 2 bases from J; bases unmatched to any gene: 1. CDR3 protein: CASSLTGGTYNEQFF. The part of the CDR3 DNA that was read is TGTGCCAGCAGCTTGACAGGGGGCACCTACAATGAG.

On this clone itself: The read terminates 3 residues before the CDR3 end, so the remaining end is supplied by the germline J gene. This sequence joins TRBV4-1 and TRBJ2-7, with 7 bases fitting TRBD1. The CDR3 is 14 amino acids. V lost 3 bases and J lost 2; bases outside the gene matches: 4. Germline V gives CDR1 MGHRA, CDR2 YSYEKL. Partial CDR3 DNA: TGCGCCAGCAGCCAGCCAGACAGGGCCTACGAG. It translates to CASSQPDRAYE. The CDR3 as a whole reads CASSQPDRAYEQYF.

To note about this clone: Coverage ceases 3 residues before the CDR3 finishes, and the germline J gene fills in the end. The chain is built from TRBV20-1 and TRBJ2-3, with TRBD2 matching over 8 bases. V lost 3 bases to trimming and J lost 2 bases; unmatched junction nucleotides: 7. CDR1 is DFQATT, CDR2 SNEGSKA, per germline (reference sequence). The CDR3 extends over 15 amino acids. The CDR3 region is CSASEPAGDTDTQYF. CDR3 bases read: TGCAGTGCTAGTGAGCCAGCGGGGGACACAGATACG.

Note on this clone: The CDR3 extends 3 residues past the end of the read, so its final part is completed from the germline J gene. This sequence joins TRBV7-2 and TRBJ1-1; a possible D gene is TRBD1 (6 bases). This CDR3 region has 13 residues. CDR1 is SGHTA, CDR2 FQGNSA, per germline. The covered CDR3 bases are TGTGCCAGCAGCTCGAGCCCAGGGGATTCT. As protein: CASSSSPGDS. The full CDR3 protein is CASSSSPGDSAFF.

A remark on this clone: The read ends 3 residues early relative to the CDR3; the germline J gene fills the gap. The rearrangement joins TRBV20-1 to TRBJ1-5, with D tentatively TRBD1 (5 bases). There are 14 residues in the CDR3. Germline V gene lookup returns CDR1 DFQATT and CDR2 SNEGSKA (reference sequence). Trimming stripped 1 base from V and 0 bases from J, with 7 bases between. Partial CDR3 DNA: TGCAGTGCTAGAGCGGGACTTAGCAATCAGCCC. Protein: CSARAGLSNQP. The full-length CDR3 reads as CSARAGLSNQPQHF.

Notes on this clone: The read finishes 3 residues shy of the CDR3 end, and the germline J gene is used to complete it. V usage is TRBV2 and J usage is TRBJ2-3; 10 bases match TRBD2. The V segment lost 9 bases and the J segment 4 bases; nucleotides outside the gene matches: 16. This CDR3 spans 17 amino acids. Germline V gives CDR1 SNHLY, CDR2 FYNNEI. The CDR3 spells CASGKGLAGGRPDTQYF. The CDR3 bases that were read are TGTGCCAGTGGGAAGGGTTTAGCGGGGGGCCGCCCAGATACG. The full variable domain, rest sourced from reference TRBV2 and TRBJ2-3, is EPEVTQTPSHQVTQMGQEVILRCVPISNHLYFYWYRQILGQKVEFLVSFYNNEISEKSEIFDDQFSVERPDGSNFTLKIRSTKLEDSAMYFCASGKGLAGGRPDTQYFGPGTRLTVL.

Frequency places this clone as medium-sized. The read finishes 3 residues shy of the CDR3 end, and the germline J gene is used to complete it. This chain joins TRBV18 and TRBJ2-5; 7 bases are a match to TRBD2. CDR3 length: 14 amino acids. With V trimmed by 3 bases and J by 2 bases, 3 bases remained unmatched. Germline CDR1 and CDR2: KGHSH and LQKENI. The CDR3 DNA, read in part, is TGTGCCAGCTCACCTTCTAGCGGTCAAGAGACC. Its translation: CASSPSSGQET. The whole CDR3 reads CASSPSSGQETQYF.

About this clone itself: The read terminates 3 residues ahead of where the CDR3 ends, so the germline J gene completes it. V is TRBV10-2 and J is TRBJ1-6; TRBD1 might be the D (5 bases). CDR1 and CDR2 from the germline V gene are WSHSY and SAAADI. The V and J ends lost 3 bases and 9 bases respectively, with 15 bases between them. This CDR3 is built from 15 residues. The CDR3 spells CASSDSRVEISPLHF. CDR3 DNA, as far as it was read: TGCGCCAGCAGTGATAGCAGGGTGGAGATTTCACCC.

A note on this clone: Sequencing ends 3 residues short of the CDR3 end; the germline J gene provides the rest. The J gene is TRBJ2-7, the V gene TRBV28; a possible D gene is TRBD2 (6 bases). The CDR3 is made up of 14 amino acids. Germline CDR1 MDHEN, CDR2 SYDVKM. V lost 4 bases and J lost 3, with 13 bases in between. CDR3 sequence: CASSSASVLYEQYF. The covered CDR3 bases are TGTGCCAGCAGTTCAGCTAGCGTTCTCTACGAG.

On this clone: The read terminates 3 residues ahead of where the CDR3 ends, so the germline J gene completes it. This chain links TRBV29-1 with TRBJ2-5; D is undetermined. The germline CDR1 and CDR2 sequences are SQVTM and ANQGSEA. V was trimmed by 0 bases and J by 7 bases, leaving 6 bases between them. CDR3 length: 11 amino acids. CDR3 sequence: CSVEENGTQYF. The CDR3 DNA, read in part, is TGCAGCGTTGAAGAGAACGGGACC.

About this clone: The read ends 3 residues before the CDR3 terminus; that terminus is restored from the germline J gene. This sequence joins TRBV6-1 and TRBJ1-5; D is perhaps TRBD1 (5 bases). This CDR3 is built from 15 residues. CDR1 MNHNS and CDR2 SASEGT come from the germline V gene. V lost 4 bases to trimming and J lost 7 bases, with 17 bases between them. The DNA read from the CDR3 is TGTGCCAGCAGTGGTATAGGGGATAAAAACCAGCCC. Translation: CASSGIGDKNQP. The CDR3 reads in full as CASSGIGDKNQPQHF.

With regard to this clone: The read comes to an end 3 residues before the CDR3 does, leaving the germline J gene to fill in the end. In the same sample, other DNA sequences code for this CDR3. This sequence joins TRBV2 and TRBJ1-1; D perhaps matches TRBD1 (5 bases). CDR1 is SNHLY, CDR2 FYNNEI, per germline. CDR3 size: 13 residues. Trimming removed 5 bases from V and 1 base from J, with 8 bases in between. The sequenced part of the CDR3 DNA is TGTGCCAGCAGTCAGGGAGAGAACACTGAA. Encoded protein: CASSQGENTE. The CDR3 in its entirety is CASSQGENTEAFF.

Remarks on this clone: From the germline J gene comes the end of the CDR3, since the read stops 3 residues before it. The V gene is TRBV2, the J gene TRBJ2-6; D is possibly TRBD1 (7 bases). The V end was cut by 3 bases, the J end by 2 bases, with 14 bases between. Looked up from germline, CDR1 is SNHLY and CDR2 is FYNNEI. The CDR3 contains 17 residues. The CDR3 sequence: CASSERGPGAGANVLTF. Partial CDR3 DNA: TGTGCCAGCAGTGAGAGGGGGCCGGGGGCTGGGGCCAACGTC.

Concerning this clone: From the germline J gene comes the end of the CDR3, since the read stops 3 residues before it. The chain recombines TRBV2 with TRBJ2-7; 10 bases fit TRBD2. This CDR3 region has 16 residues. Germline CDR1 and CDR2: SNHLY and FYNNEI. After removal of 8 bases from V and 2 bases from J, the junction contained 12 bases not matched to a gene. This CDR3 is CASQSSASGGPYEQYF. Incomplete CDR3 DNA: TGTGCCAGCCAGTCGTCTGCTAGCGGGGGTCCCTACGAG.